The 29 T cell receptor beta chains listed next were all sequenced from one sample in a study of OX40 agonist ivuxolimab in advanced cancers. Clones were read by immunoSEQ multiplex PCR, and TCRdb kept only the in-frame ones, dropping some. The sample carries tens of thousands of clones, about 87% recorded once. The sample here was CD4+ or CD8+ T cells sorted from blood, taken in a trial of the OX40 agonist ivuxolimab. These receptors originate from an adult with an advanced solid tumor such as melanoma, head and neck, liver or kidney cancer.

The genes are TRBV10-2 and TRBJ2-7, with D maybe TRBD2 (5 bases). Germline V gene sequence: CDR1 WSHSY, CDR2 SAAADI. CDR3 length equals 11 residues. The ends were cut back, 5 bases at V and 6 bases at J, with 8 bases in the middle. The CDR3 spells CASSPRGEQYF. DNA for the CDR3: TGCGCCAGCAGTCCCCGGGGCGAGCAGTACTTC.

The CDR3 here is CASSLLSGTLNSPLHF. DNA for the CDR3: TGCGCCAGCAGCCTTCTCTCCGGGACCTTGAATTCACCCCTCCACTTT. The chain employs TRBV4-3 and TRBJ1-6, with D possibly TRBD1 on 5 matching bases. Trimming removed 4 bases at V and 7 bases at J, with 17 bases between. The CDR3 length is 16 residues. Germline CDR1 and CDR2: LGHNA and YSLEER.

The rearrangement links TRBV18 to TRBJ2-5; D might be TRBD2 (7 bases). The CDR3 is made up of 16 amino acids. V shed 2 bases and J shed 1 base, with 14 bases lying between them. Germline CDR1 KGHSH, CDR2 LQKENI. DNA of the CDR3: TGTGCCAGCTCACCAGGGGCGGGGGCCCTCCAAGAGACCCAGTACTTC. Its protein is CASSPGAGALQETQYF.

The V call is TRBV11-3, the J call TRBJ2-2; D unclear. The CDR3 spans 14 residues. Germline-derived CDR1 and CDR2 are SGHNT and YENEEA. Trimming removed 4 bases at V and 0 bases at J, with 6 bases between. The DNA of the CDR3 is TGTGCCAGCAGCTCACCAACGAACACCGGGGAGCTGTTTTTT. Translated, it gives CASSSPTNTGELFF.

The chain combines TRBV11-2 with TRBJ2-7, with D tentatively TRBD1 (6 bases). V shed 2 bases and J shed 2 bases, with 13 bases lying between them. Germline-derived CDR1 and CDR2 are SGHAT and FQNNGV. The CDR3 runs 15 residues. CDR3 DNA: TGTGCCAGCAGCTTATCGGACAGTCCTACCTACGAGCAGTACTTC. This translates into CASSLSDSPTYEQYF.

The chain employs TRBV30 and TRBJ1-3; TRBD1 might be the D (5 bases). With 2 bases removed from V and 2 bases from J, the gap between germline ends came to 10 bases. Germline loops: CDR1 GTSNPN, CDR2 SVGIG (reference sequence). The CDR3 has 14 amino acids. The CDR3 nucleotides read TGTGCCTGGAGTCAGGGCAATGCTGGAAACACCATATATTTT. Its translation is CAWSQGNAGNTIYF.

J is TRBJ1-1 and V is TRBV6-4, with D perhaps TRBD1 (6 bases). The CDR3 contains 14 residues. V dropped 2 bases and J dropped 4 bases, with 11 bases sitting between them. Germline loops: CDR1 MRHNA, CDR2 SNTAGT. CDR3 region: CASSDRADSTEAFF. In nucleotides, the CDR3 is TGTGCCAGCAGTGACCGAGCGGACAGCACTGAAGCTTTCTTT.

This clone was detected a few times. V gene TRBV18 combines with J gene TRBJ2-1; no firm D call. This CDR3 is 12 amino acids long. V lost 6 bases, J lost 7 bases, and 10 bases lay in between. CDR1 and CDR2 (germline): KGHSH, LQKENI. CDR3 bases: TGTGCCAGCTCGACCGAGAAGAATGAGCAGTTCTTC. Its protein is CASSTEKNEQFF.

The chain has TRBV6-1 and TRBJ2-2, with 12 nucleotides matching TRBD2. The germline gives CDR1 MNHNS, CDR2 SASEGT. This CDR3 is built from 14 residues. J gave up 7 bases and V 7 bases, and 4 bases lay outside the gene matches. The CDR3: CASTSGRGIGELFF. CDR3 sequence (DNA): TGTGCCAGCACTAGCGGGAGGGGAATCGGGGAGCTGTTTTTT.

This clone was seen a single time. The chain uses TRBV28 and TRBJ2-3, with D possibly called TRBD1 or TRBD2 (5 bases each). The V end was cut by 5 bases, the J end by 4 bases, with 16 bases between. The CDR3 is 15 amino acids. Germline V gene data show CDR1 as MDHEN and CDR2 as SYDVKM. CDR3 region: CASSLPGQGPDTQYF. The CDR3 DNA follows: TGTGCCAGCAGTCTGCCGGGGCAGGGCCCAGATACGCAGTATTTT.

This chain links TRBV11-2 with TRBJ2-2, with D perhaps assigned TRBD1 or TRBD2 (6 bases each). The germline gives CDR1 SGHAT, CDR2 FQNNGV. V lost 6 bases to trimming and J lost 12 bases, with 17 bases between them. The CDR3 runs 13 residues. CDR3 DNA: TGTGCCAGCAGTATAGGAGGGGGGCAACAGCTGTTTTTT. It is translated as CASSIGGGQQLFF. The full variable domain, rest sourced from reference TRBV11-2 and TRBJ2-2, is EAGVAQSPRYKIIEKRQSVAFWCNPISGHATLYWYQQILGQGPKLLIQFQNNGVVDDSQLPKDRFSAERLKGVDSTLKIQPAKLEDSAVYLCASSIGGGQQLFFGEGSRLTVL.

The gene calls are TRBV14 and TRBJ1-5, with D possibly TRBD1 on 5 matching bases. The CDR3 has 14 residues. Trimming removed 2 bases at V and 6 bases at J, with 11 bases between. Germline-derived CDR1 and CDR2 are SGHDN and FVKESK. CDR3 sequence reads: CASSQMGRGQPQHF. The CDR3, as DNA: TGTGCCAGCAGCCAAATGGGACGAGGTCAGCCCCAGCATTTT. Full variable domain (remainder filled in from reference TRBV14 and TRBJ1-5): EAGVTQFPSHSVIEKGQTVTLRCDPISGHDNLYWYRRVMGKEIKFLLHFVKESKQDESGMPNNRFLAERTGGTYSTLKVQPAELEDSGVYFCASSQMGRGQPQHFGDGTRLSIL.

Turning to this clone: Other nucleotide sequences from this sample produce the same CDR3. The rearrangement joins TRBV9 to TRBJ2-5; D is undetermined. CDR3 length: 14 amino acids. The V end lost 0 bases, the J end lost 1 base, and 7 bases lay between the germline ends. CDR1 and CDR2 from the germline V gene are SGDLS and YYNGEE. CDR3 nucleotide sequence: TGTGCCAGCAGCGTAGGGCGGAGCCAAGAGACCCAGTACTTC. It is translated as CASSVGRSQETQYF.

V usage is TRBV5-4 and J usage is TRBJ2-4, with a possible D match to TRBD2 (6 bases). V was shortened by 3 bases and J by 3 bases, with 13 bases between the two germline ends. The CDR3 sequence is 15 residues long. The germline V gene has CDR1 SGHNT and CDR2 YYREEE (reference sequence). CDR3 nucleotides: TGTGCCAGCAGCTCGGGCGGGATGGACAAAAACATTCAGTACTTC. Amino acid sequence: CASSSGGMDKNIQYF.

The CDR3 reads CASSVGRGGSTDTQYF. The CDR3 bases are TGTGCCAGCAGCGTAGGGCGGGGGGGCAGCACAGATACGCAGTATTTT. This sequence joins TRBV9 and TRBJ2-3; TRBD2 matches 9 bases. V was clipped by 0 bases and J by 0 bases; unmatched bases: 2. This CDR3 is 16 amino acids long. Looked up from germline, CDR1 is SGDLS and CDR2 is YYNGEE.

The V gene is TRBV7-2, the J gene TRBJ2-5; the D gene is possibly TRBD1 (5 bases). Looked up from germline, CDR1 is SGHTA and CDR2 is FQGNSA. Trimming removed 2 bases at V and 0 bases at J, with 13 bases between. The CDR3 runs 16 residues. The CDR3 DNA sequence: TGTGCCAGCAGCTTATCCTCCACAGGCCACCAAGAGACCCAGTACTTC. Protein sequence: CASSLSSTGHQETQYF.

The chain has TRBV7-3 and TRBJ2-3; 10 bases map to TRBD2. Per the germline V gene, CDR1 is SGHTA and CDR2 is FQGTGA. V trimming: 6 bases; J trimming: 1 base; junction bases outside the gene matches: 1. This CDR3 is 14 amino acids long. Here the CDR3 DNA reads TGTGCCAGCAGTCTAGCGGGGGGCACAGATACGCAGTATTTT. Protein product: CASSLAGGTDTQYF.

CDR3 protein: CASSLKRMAGGDTQYF. For the CDR3, the DNA is TGTGCCAGCAGCTTAAAAAGAATGGCGGGGGGAGATACGCAGTATTTT. The V call is TRBV11-1, the J call TRBJ2-3; TRBD2 aligns across 8 bases. The CDR3 sequence is 16 residues long. J gave up 5 bases and V 2 bases, and 9 bases lay outside the gene matches. Germline-derived CDR1 and CDR2 are SGHAT and FQDESV (reference sequence).

The chain employs TRBV6-5 and TRBJ1-1; D is possibly TRBD1 (6 bases). CDR1 is MNHEY, CDR2 SVGAGI, per germline. Between the trimmed V and J ends, which lost 8 bases and 1 base, there was a span of 17 bases. This CDR3 contains 15 residues. The CDR3 nucleotides are TGTGCCAGCCGCGAGGGGGGCAGCTCGAACACTGAAGCTTTCTTT. Its translation: CASREGGSSNTEAFF.

The J gene is TRBJ1-5, the V gene TRBV29-1; D might be TRBD1 (5 bases). CDR1 is SQVTM and CDR2 is ANQGSEA in the germline V gene. The CDR3 is 12 residues long. Deletions cut 4 bases from V and 3 bases from J, with 7 bases between. CDR3 residues: CSVGQPNQPQHF. CDR3 bases: TGCAGCGTTGGACAGCCCAATCAGCCCCAGCATTTT.

The gene calls are TRBV4-2 and TRBJ1-4, with 9 bases aligning to TRBD1. This CDR3 is built from 15 residues. The trim removed 5 bases at V and 6 bases at J, leaving 7 bases unmatched. Germline V CDR1 and CDR2: LGHNA, YNFKEQ. CDR3 nucleotides: TGTGCCAGCAGCTTGACCGGGACAGGGTATGAAAAACTGTTTTTT. This sequence encodes CASSLTGTGYEKLFF.

This chain connects TRBV9 to TRBJ2-5; TRBD2 is a possible D gene (6 bases). The CDR3 has 15 residues. Germline V lookup: CDR1 SGDLS, CDR2 YYNGEE. Between the trimmed V and J ends, which lost 0 bases and 4 bases, there was a span of 13 bases. The CDR3: CASSVAVGTRETQYF. CDR3 DNA sequence: TGTGCCAGCAGCGTAGCTGTAGGGACTCGAGAGACCCAGTACTTC.

The chain is built from TRBV6-5 and TRBJ2-1; the match to TRBD2 covers 11 bases. The trim removed 6 bases at V and 8 bases at J, leaving 6 bases unmatched. Germline V gene lookup returns CDR1 MNHEY and CDR2 SVGAGI. CDR3 length: 14 amino acids. CDR3 loop: CASRIAGGVYEQFF. The CDR3 DNA reads TGTGCCAGCAGGATAGCGGGAGGGGTGTATGAGCAGTTCTTC.

About this clone itself: Mismatch with germline at one junction end may stem from a read error. The chain links TRBV7-7 to TRBJ2-3, with 9 positions matching TRBD2. This CDR3 has 17 residues. CDR1 and CDR2 (germline): SSHAT, FNYEAQ (reference sequence). CDR3 in DNA: TGTGCTAGCAGCTTAGGCGGATTAGCGGGAGCGACAGATACGCAGTATTTT. As protein: CASSLGGLAGATDTQYF.

The chain couples TRBV5-5 to TRBJ1-2; 7 nucleotides align to TRBD1. V lost 4 bases and J lost 8; bases outside the gene matches: 8. The length of the CDR3 is 13 residues. Germline CDR1 reads SGHKS; CDR2 reads YYEKEE (reference sequence). CDR3 loop: CASSMGTVGGYTF. CDR3 bases: TGTGCCAGCAGCATGGGGACAGTTGGAGGCTACACCTTC.

The chain employs TRBV5-4 and TRBJ2-5; 13 positions agree with TRBD2. The CDR3 contains 18 residues. The germline V gene has CDR1 SGHNT and CDR2 YYREEE (reference sequence). Trimming removed 3 bases from V and 5 bases from J; junction bases left unmatched: 13. CDR3: CASSSLTGTSGKGETQYF. The CDR3 coding sequence is TGTGCCAGCAGCTCCCTCACCGGGACTAGCGGGAAAGGGGAGACCCAGTACTTC.

V gene TRBV9 combines with J gene TRBJ2-1; 9 nucleotides match TRBD2. The CDR3 is 16 residues long. V lost 0 bases to trimming and J lost 8 bases; unmatched junction nucleotides: 9. Germline CDR1 SGDLS, CDR2 YYNGEE. For the CDR3, the DNA is TGTGCCAGCAGCGTAGGAAATAGCGGGAGCTCAGATGAGCAGTTCTTC. Its protein is CASSVGNSGSSDEQFF. The whole variable domain, remainder taken from reference TRBV9 and TRBJ2-1, is DSGVTQTPKHLITATGQRVTLRCSPRSGDLSVYWYQQSLDQGLQFLIQYYNGEERAKGNILERFSAQQFPDLHSELNLSSLELGDSALYFCASSVGNSGSSDEQFFGPGTRLTVL.

This clone was seen once. The rearrangement links TRBV5-8 to TRBJ2-2; the match to TRBD2 covers 11 bases. The CDR3 totals 16 residues. Losses at the gene ends were 6 bases for V and 5 bases for J; bases not matched to a gene: 9. Per germline, CDR1 SGHTS and CDR2 YDEGEE. This CDR3 is CASTQSASGRTGELFF. CDR3 DNA sequence: TGTGCCAGCACCCAATCGGCTAGCGGGAGGACCGGGGAGCTGTTTTTT.

The J gene is TRBJ1-5, the V gene TRBV19; D is undetermined. Germline CDR1 and CDR2: LNHDA and SQIVND (reference sequence). The CDR3 runs to 13 residues. The ends were cut back, 1 base at V and 11 bases at J, with 12 bases in the middle. The CDR3 DNA sequence: TGTGCCAGTAGTATAGGGAAACTCCTGGCCCAGCATTTT. Amino acids: CASSIGKLLAQHF.